This record looks at one T cell receptor (beta chain) sequence and its context. Using immunoSEQ multiplex PCR, the repertoire was profiled, and TCRdb retains in-frame clones only, with some absent. The sample shows around 140,000 clones, 81% of them seen only once. The source of the sample is a study of blood T cell repertoires in COVID-19. For the study at large: Collection of acute and convalescent COVID-19 samples took place in the United States, Italy and Spain. Nucleic acid was either cDNA or gDNA, and it came from T cells, B-cell-depleted T cells, or PBMCs.

The V end was cut by 4 bases, the J end by 5 bases, with 12 bases between. The germline gives CDR1 MNHEY, CDR2 SVGAGI. The CDR3 is 14 residues long. The chain uses TRBV6-5 and TRBJ1-5; D may be TRBD1 (5 bases). Specimen: peripheral blood. This sequence was found in a woman aged 60-75 years with active or convalescent COVID-19. CDR3 region: CASSSLGGYQPQHF. The CDR3 DNA follows: TGTGCCAGCAGTTCACTGGGGGGATATCAGCCCCAGCATTTT.